The clone carrying this T cell receptor (beta chain) showed up many times. What it binds is not known. The CDR3 is 14 residues long. The germline CDR1 and CDR2 sequences are SEHNR and FQNEAQ (reference sequence). V gave up 1 base and J gave up 5 bases, with 12 bases separating them. TCRdb reprocessed the 5' RACE reads with MiXCR, giving one entry per CDR3 protein. The profile shows roughly 230,000 distinct CDR3 sequences, about 8.3% of them singletons. The data are from a study of identical twins. Notes on the study in general: Shared out-of-frame alpha sequences (those common to twins) showed excess low generation probability. Weaker excess twin sharing was seen among beta out-of-frame sequences. Zero-insertion analyses could be partly confounded by invariant MAIT and iNKT cells.

These records were also assigned to another study, of yellow fever vaccine responses in identical twins.

The rearrangement links TRBV7-9 to TRBJ2-7; no firm D call. Sequencing was performed on CD8+ T cells sorted from blood. This receptor was obtained from a young woman in good health. For the CDR3, the DNA is TGTGCCAGCAGCTTAGGTGTGGGGATTGACGAGCAGTACTTC. It yields the protein CASSLGVGIDEQYF.